One sample yielded the 27 T cell receptor beta chains listed below, sequenced in a study of cytomegalovirus exposure and HLA in healthy donors. Sequenced by immunoSEQ multiplex PCR; TCRdb stores in-frame clones only, minus some. The repertoire holds around 180,000 clones, around 86% seen once, with around 1.6% in the top ten. Sample: PBMCs. The receptors here all came from a woman aged 18-29 years in good health and CMV-seronegative.

The genes are TRBV10-3 and TRBJ1-1; 8 bases match TRBD1. Germline V gene sequence: CDR1 ENHRY, CDR2 SYGVKD. The CDR3 extends over 15 amino acids. With 2 bases clipped from V and 4 bases from J, the junction kept 6 bases outside the gene matches. DNA for the CDR3: TGTGCCATCAGTGAGCCCAGGGGGCTGGCCACTGAAGCTTTCTTT. Translating gives CAISEPRGLATEAFF.

This chain connects TRBV2 to TRBJ2-5, with D possibly being TRBD2 (5 bases). The germline gives CDR1 SNHLY, CDR2 FYNNEI. V was clipped by 5 bases and J by 5 bases, with 12 bases between them. The CDR3 has 13 amino acids. DNA for the CDR3: TGTGCCAGCAGTTCTGGGTGGAGGGAGACCCAGTACTTC. It specifies CASSSGWRETQYF.

The DNA of the CDR3 is TGCGCCAGCAGTGATTCGTCAGGGGGCAGGTACGAGCAGTACTTC. Encoded protein: CASSDSSGGRYEQYF. V usage is TRBV10-1 and J usage is TRBJ2-7; 8 nucleotides match TRBD1. CDR3 size: 15 residues. V shed 3 bases and J 4 bases; nucleotides not matched to a gene: 8. Per the germline V gene, CDR1 is WNHNN and CDR2 is SYGVQD (reference sequence).

The chain recombines TRBV18 with TRBJ2-1; 9 bases are shared with TRBD2. The V gene end was trimmed by 3 bases and the J gene end by 5 bases; junction bases not matched to a gene: 8. CDR1 and CDR2 (germline): KGHSH, LQKENI. There are 16 residues in the CDR3. DNA for the CDR3: TGTGCCAGCTCACCTCAGGGGACTAGCCTTCACAATGAGCAGTTCTTC. This translates into CASSPQGTSLHNEQFF.

V usage is TRBV20-1 and J usage is TRBJ1-1; D is ambiguous. Between the trimmed V and J ends, which lost 6 bases and 3 bases, there was a span of 8 bases. CDR1 is DFQATT and CDR2 is SNEGSKA in the germline V gene (reference sequence). This CDR3 has 11 residues. In DNA form, the CDR3 reads TGCAGTGCCCCTCAGTACACTGAAGCTTTCTTT. Translating gives CSAPQYTEAFF.

The chain employs TRBV5-1 and TRBJ2-5, with TRBD1 matching over 7 bases. The trim removed 0 bases at V and 2 bases at J, leaving 4 bases unmatched. The CDR3 is made up of 15 amino acids. The germline V gene has CDR1 SGHRS and CDR2 YFSETQ. The CDR3 reads CASSLALGQQETQYF. The CDR3 nucleotides read TGCGCCAGCAGCTTGGCCCTGGGACAGCAAGAGACCCAGTACTTC.

This clone was detected once. The chain has TRBV6-5 and TRBJ1-1; 7 bases fit TRBD1. This CDR3 has 15 residues. Trimming took 6 bases from V and 6 from J; bases not matched to a gene: 13. CDR1 is MNHEY, CDR2 SVGAGI, per germline. CDR3 nucleotide sequence: TGTGCCAGCAGCCTTGACAGGGCGTCTTTTCCTGAAGCTTTCTTT. It specifies CASSLDRASFPEAFF.

CDR3 DNA sequence: TGTGCCAGCAGCTTAGGGAGGTCCGGCACTGAAGCTTTCTTT. Residues: CASSLGRSGTEAFF. This chain joins TRBV7-2 and TRBJ1-1; D is undetermined. This CDR3 region has 14 residues. The V gene's germline CDR1 is SGHTA and CDR2 FQGNSA. V gave up 1 base and J gave up 4 bases, with 10 bases separating them.

In its sample, this clone was seen once. The rearrangement links TRBV7-9 to TRBJ1-2; D is perhaps TRBD1 (5 bases). V gave up 5 bases and J gave up 12 bases, with 22 bases separating them. CDR1 SEHNR and CDR2 FQNEAQ come from the germline V gene (reference sequence). This CDR3 region has 14 residues. The CDR3 DNA reads TGTGCCAGCAGCACGAATGGCAGGGAAAGAATTGACACCTTC. The encoded protein is CASSTNGRERIDTF. Filled out from reference TRBV7-9 and TRBJ1-2, the complete variable domain reads DTGVSQNPRHKITKRGQNVTFRCDPISEHNRLYWYRQTLGQGPEFLTYFQNEAQLEKSRLLSDRFSAERPKGSFSTLEIQRTEQGDSAMYLCASSTNGRERIDTFGSGTRLTVV.

The chain couples TRBV7-9 to TRBJ1-2, with a weak D call TRBD1 (6 bases). The germline V gene has CDR1 SEHNR and CDR2 FQNEAQ (reference sequence). V shed 1 base and J shed 7 bases, with 10 bases lying between them. There are 13 residues in the CDR3. The CDR3 nucleotides read TGTGCCAGCAGCTTAGAACAGGGTGGTGGCTACACCTTC. It encodes CASSLEQGGGYTF.

This clone appeared a single time. V usage is TRBV14 and J usage is TRBJ2-7, with D tentatively TRBD1 (6 bases). From germline, CDR1 is SGHDN and CDR2 FVKESK. Trimming took off 1 base at V and 0 bases at J, with 16 bases between the two ends. The CDR3 consists of 17 residues. The CDR3 coding sequence is TGTGCCAGCAGCCAAGTGACGGACAGCTCCAACTCCTACGAGCAGTACTTC. This codes for CASSQVTDSSNSYEQYF.

The rearrangement uses TRBV6-1 and TRBJ2-7, with TRBD1 matching 10 bases. The germline CDR1 and CDR2 sequences are MNHNS and SASEGT. CDR3 length equals 15 residues. Trimming at V came to 1 base and at J to 2 bases, leaving 2 bases not matched to a gene. The CDR3, as DNA: TGTGCCAGCAGTGAAGAAGGACAGGGGGCCTACGAGCAGTACTTC. As protein: CASSEEGQGAYEQYF.

In this sample, this clone turned up a few times. The chain couples TRBV27 to TRBJ1-6; D uncertain. CDR3 length: 17 amino acids. Germline lookup yields CDR1 MNHEY and CDR2 SMNVEV (reference sequence). Trimming left V 2 bases short and J 2 bases short, with 13 bases between. The CDR3 DNA is TGTGCCAGCAGTTTAGGGTCGAGGCCGACCTATAATTCACCCCTCCACTTT. Its protein product is CASSLGSRPTYNSPLHF.

The chain has TRBV27 and TRBJ2-2; 10 nucleotides line up with TRBD1. CDR1 and CDR2 (germline): MNHEY, SMNVEV (reference sequence). This CDR3 has 16 amino acids. J was trimmed by 6 bases and V by 3 bases; bases with no gene match: 7. This CDR3 reads CASSFRTGGDAGELFF. The CDR3 region has the DNA TGTGCCAGCAGTTTCAGGACAGGGGGAGACGCCGGGGAGCTGTTTTTT.

V gene TRBV19 combines with J gene TRBJ2-7; TRBD1 matches at 7 bases. The J segment lost 3 bases and the V segment lost 4 bases, leaving 15 bases of the junction unmatched. Germline assignment: CDR1 LNHDA and CDR2 SQIVND (reference sequence). This CDR3 comprises 17 residues. In DNA, the CDR3 is TGTGCCAGTAGTAGAAGACCGACAGGGCGATTGGTCTACGAGCAGTACTTC. Its translation is CASSRRPTGRLVYEQYF.

The chain uses TRBV7-2 and TRBJ1-4, with D possibly being TRBD1 (5 bases). CDR1 and CDR2 from the germline V gene are SGHTA and FQGNSA. V gave up 5 bases and J gave up 0 bases, with 13 bases separating them. This CDR3 has 16 residues. In nucleotides, the CDR3 is TGTGCCAGCAGCCGACATGGGGCCGCAACTAATGAAAAACTGTTTTTT. This sequence encodes CASSRHGAATNEKLFF.

This clone was observed once. The chain uses TRBV29-1 and TRBJ2-7, with 9 bases matching TRBD1. In germline, CDR1 is SQVTM, CDR2 ANQGSEA. Unmatched junction bases numbered 15, after V lost 0 bases and J lost 3 bases. The CDR3 loop spans 18 amino acids. The CDR3 is CSVEEIGDRALRRYEQYF. CDR3 in DNA: TGCAGCGTTGAAGAGATAGGGGACAGGGCCCTCCGGCGCTACGAGCAGTACTTC.

The rearrangement joins TRBV15 to TRBJ2-3, with 10 bases that match TRBD1. Germline V lookup: CDR1 LNHNV, CDR2 YYDKDF (reference sequence). J gave up 2 bases and V 3 bases, and 5 bases lay outside the gene matches. CDR3 size: 16 residues. In nucleotides, the CDR3 is TGTGCCACCAGCAGCACAGACAGGGGGCCCACAGATACGCAGTATTTT. As protein: CATSSTDRGPTDTQYF.

CDR3 in DNA: TGTGCCAGCAGCTTAGCACTAGCGGGAGGGCCGAACACCGGGGAGCTGTTTTTT. As protein: CASSLALAGGPNTGELFF. J is TRBJ2-2 and V is TRBV7-2; 13 bases line up with TRBD2. Trimming took 0 bases from V and 0 from J; bases not matched to a gene: 1. The germline V gene has CDR1 SGHTA and CDR2 FQGNSA. This CDR3 has 18 amino acids. Combining the CDR3 with reference TRBV7-2 and TRBJ2-2 gives the whole variable domain GAGVSQSPSNKVTEKGKDVELRCDPISGHTALYWYRQSLGQGLEFLIYFQGNSAPDKSGLPSDRFSAERTGGSVSTLTIQRTQQEDSAVYLCASSLALAGGPNTGELFFGEGSRLTVL.

A few counts support this clone. The rearrangement links TRBV5-1 to TRBJ1-3, with TRBD1 identical over 8 bases. From germline, CDR1 is SGHRS and CDR2 YFSETQ. Unmatched junction bases numbered 10, after V lost 4 bases and J lost 4 bases. The CDR3 extends over 16 amino acids. CDR3 in amino acids: CASSLEPDRGGNTIYF. CDR3 sequence (DNA): TGCGCCAGCAGCCTAGAGCCTGACAGGGGCGGAAACACCATATATTTT.

This clone was seen a single time. The V gene is TRBV27, the J gene TRBJ2-6; perhaps TRBD1 as D (5 bases). Germline-derived CDR1 and CDR2 are MNHEY and SMNVEV (reference sequence). The CDR3 runs to 12 residues. V shed 11 bases and J shed 10 bases, with 15 bases lying between them. The CDR3 region has the DNA TGTGCCGTCAGGCAGGGCCAAAACGTCCTGACTTTC. Protein product: CAVRQGQNVLTF.

The sample holds a few counts of this clone. The chain couples TRBV7-3 to TRBJ2-7, with D hard to call. From germline, CDR1 is SGHTA and CDR2 FQGTGA. Trimming removed 4 bases from V and 7 bases from J, with 11 bases in between. The CDR3 has 12 amino acids. Here the CDR3 DNA reads TGTGCCAGCAGCTCCTCCCGCGGAGAGCAGTACTTC. Protein sequence: CASSSSRGEQYF.

The genes are TRBV19 and TRBJ2-7, with TRBD2 matching 7 bases. V was pared by 1 base and J by 9 bases, with 9 bases of the junction left unmatched. Germline CDR1 LNHDA, CDR2 SQIVND (reference sequence). The CDR3 has 14 amino acids. CDR3 coding DNA: TGTGCCAGTAGTATAGGAGGGGACTACAACGGGCAGTACTTC. Amino acids: CASSIGGDYNGQYF.

This sequence joins TRBV5-6 and TRBJ1-4; D ambiguous. The CDR3 runs to 14 residues. Germline lookup yields CDR1 SGHDT and CDR2 YYEEEE. V dropped 1 base and J dropped 13 bases, with 17 bases sitting between them. The CDR3 sequence: CASSLSERGVSLFF. CDR3 coding DNA: TGTGCCAGCAGCTTGTCGGAGCGCGGGGTTTCACTGTTTTTT.

This clone was picked up a small number of times. The chain combines TRBV4-1 with TRBJ1-1; D is undetermined. V was clipped by 0 bases and J by 5 bases, with 16 bases between them. Germline loops: CDR1 MGHRA, CDR2 YSYEKL. The CDR3 runs 16 residues. CDR3 residues: CASSQDRAQRATEAFF. Written as DNA, the CDR3 is TGCGCCAGCAGCCAAGATAGGGCACAGCGGGCTACTGAAGCTTTCTTT.

V is TRBV5-1 and J is TRBJ1-3; TRBD1 matches at 9 bases. Losses at the gene ends were 2 bases for V and 0 bases for J; bases not matched to a gene: 12. This CDR3 region has 19 residues. Germline V lookup: CDR1 SGHRS, CDR2 YFSETQ. The CDR3 is CASSLRDRVHYSSGNTIYF. In DNA form, the CDR3 reads TGCGCCAGCAGCTTACGGGACAGGGTTCACTATAGCTCTGGAAACACCATATATTTT.

The sample holds one count of this clone. The rearrangement joins TRBV5-4 to TRBJ2-1; 11 bases are shared with TRBD1. CDR3 length: 14 residues. The germline V gene encodes CDR1 SGHNT and CDR2 YYREEE (reference sequence). Trimming at V came to 4 bases and at J to 6 bases, leaving 3 bases not matched to a gene. The CDR3 nucleotides are TGTGCCAGCAGCGCCGGGACAGGGGGCAATGAGCAGTTCTTC. Amino acids: CASSAGTGGNEQFF.